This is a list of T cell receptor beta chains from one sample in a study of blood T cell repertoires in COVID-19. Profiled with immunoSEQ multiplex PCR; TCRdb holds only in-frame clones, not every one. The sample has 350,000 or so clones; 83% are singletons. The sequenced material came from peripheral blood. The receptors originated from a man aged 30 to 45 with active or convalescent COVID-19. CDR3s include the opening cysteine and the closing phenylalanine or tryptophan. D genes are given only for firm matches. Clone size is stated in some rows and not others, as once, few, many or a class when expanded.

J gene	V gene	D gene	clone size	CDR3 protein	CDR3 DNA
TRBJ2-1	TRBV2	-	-	CASSGTGGIAEQFF	TGTGCCAGCAGTGGGACAGGCGGGATAGCTGAGCAGTTCTTC
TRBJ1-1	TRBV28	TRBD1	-	CASEHGPGDRHTEAFF	TGTGCCAGCGAGCACGGGCCGGGGGACAGGCACACTGAAGCTTTCTTT
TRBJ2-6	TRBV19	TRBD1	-	CASTLDRGPLSSGANVLTF	TGTGCCAGTACCTTGGACAGGGGCCCACTTAGCTCTGGGGCCAACGTCCTGACTTTC
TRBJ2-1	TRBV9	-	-	CASSRDGSSYNEQFF	TGTGCCAGCAGCCGGGACGGGAGCTCCTACAATGAGCAGTTCTTC
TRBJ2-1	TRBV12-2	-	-	CASRSSLMGSNEQFF	TGTGCAAGTCGCTCCTCATTAATGGGGAGCAATGAGCAGTTCTTC
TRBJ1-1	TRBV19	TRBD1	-	CASSSPGQMNTEAFF	TGTGCCAGTAGTTCGCCGGGACAGATGAACACTGAAGCTTTCTTT
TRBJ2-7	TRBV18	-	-	CASSLQGSYEQYF	TGTGCCAGCTCACTACAGGGATCCTACGAGCAGTACTTC
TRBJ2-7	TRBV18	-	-	CASSPAGFSYEQYF	TGTGCCAGCTCACCTGCAGGCTTCTCCTACGAGCAGTACTTC
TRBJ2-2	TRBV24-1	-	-	CATARQSGTGELFF	TGTGCCACCGCTCGACAATCAGGAACCGGGGAGCTGTTTTTT
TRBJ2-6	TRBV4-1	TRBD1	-	CASSQEGQGGSGANVLTF	TGCGCCAGCAGCCAAGAGGGACAGGGAGGGTCTGGGGCCAACGTCCTGACTTTC
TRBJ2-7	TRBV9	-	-	CASSLAADFEQYF	TGTGCCAGCAGCTTAGCGGCGGACTTCGAGCAGTACTTC
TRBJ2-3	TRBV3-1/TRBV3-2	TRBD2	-	CASSQGGGGRGTDTQYF	TGTGCCAGCAGCCAAGGGGGAGGCGGGAGGGGCACAGATACGCAGTATTTT
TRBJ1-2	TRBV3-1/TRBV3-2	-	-	CASSQDSTAFYGYTF	TGTGCCAGCAGCCAAGACAGTACAGCCTTCTATGGCTACACCTTC
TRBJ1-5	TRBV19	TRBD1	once	CASSIDGTGLNQPQHF	TGTGCCAGTAGTATCGACGGGACAGGCCTCAATCAGCCCCAGCATTTT
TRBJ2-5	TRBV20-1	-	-	CSPSTGQTQYF	TGCAGTCCGTCGACAGGACAGACCCAGTACTTC
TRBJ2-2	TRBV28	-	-	CASSFSVSTGELFF	TGTGCCAGCAGTTTCTCTGTGTCTACCGGGGAGCTGTTTTTT
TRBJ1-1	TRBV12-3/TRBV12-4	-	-	CASSFGGGDEAFF	TGTGCCAGCAGTTTCGGAGGCGGAGACGAAGCTTTCTTT
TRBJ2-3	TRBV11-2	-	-	CASSLDGAPGTDTQYF	TGTGCCAGCAGCTTAGATGGGGCCCCGGGCACAGATACGCAGTATTTT
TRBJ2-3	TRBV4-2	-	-	CASSHRTAPDTDTQYF	TGTGCCAGCAGCCACCGGACAGCCCCAGACACAGATACGCAGTATTTT
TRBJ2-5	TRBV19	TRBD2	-	CASSTGLAGKETQYF	TGTGCCAGTAGTACGGGACTAGCGGGTAAAGAGACCCAGTACTTC
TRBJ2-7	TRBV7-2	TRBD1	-	CASSFGQGAENEQYF	TGTGCCAGCAGCTTCGGACAGGGGGCTGAAAACGAGCAGTACTTC
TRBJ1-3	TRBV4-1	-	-	CASSPRTGNTIYF	TGCGCCAGCAGCCCACGGACAGGAAACACCATATATTTT
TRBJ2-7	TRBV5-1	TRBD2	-	CASSIGLAGEQYF	TGCGCCAGCAGCATCGGACTAGCGGGCGAGCAGTACTTC
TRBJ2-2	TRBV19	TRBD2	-	CASTLWASGATGELFF	TGTGCCAGTACCTTATGGGCTAGCGGGGCCACCGGGGAGCTGTTTTTT
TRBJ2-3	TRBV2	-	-	CASSLLASTDTQYF	TGTGCCAGTTCACTACTTGCTAGCACAGATACGCAGTATTTT
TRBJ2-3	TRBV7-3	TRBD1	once	CASSLDRDTQYF	TGTGCCAGCAGCTTGGACAGGGATACGCAGTATTTT
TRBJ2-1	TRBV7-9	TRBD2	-	CASSSFRGGGYNEQFF	TGTGCCAGCAGCTCTTTTCGGGGGGGCGGCTACAATGAGCAGTTCTTC
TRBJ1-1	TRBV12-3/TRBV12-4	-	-	CASSPQVNTEAFF	TGTGCCAGCAGTCCTCAGGTGAACACTGAAGCTTTCTTT
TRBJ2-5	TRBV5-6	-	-	CASSSPTLATETQYF	TGTGCCAGCAGCTCCCCAACCCTAGCGACGGAGACCCAGTACTTC
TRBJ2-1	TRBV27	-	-	CASSPDRNSYNEQFF	TGTGCCAGCAGTCCAGACAGGAATTCCTACAATGAGCAGTTCTTC
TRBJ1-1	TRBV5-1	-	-	CASTLPRFIEEGNTEAFF	TGCGCCAGCACCCTCCCGCGCTTTATAGAAGAGGGGAACACTGAAGCTTTCTTT
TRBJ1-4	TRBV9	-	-	CASSVSTVSNEKLFF	TGTGCCAGCAGCGTATCGACAGTTTCTAATGAAAAACTGTTTTTT
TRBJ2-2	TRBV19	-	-	CASSIIQNTGELFF	TGTGCCAGTAGTATCATCCAAAACACCGGGGAGCTGTTTTTT
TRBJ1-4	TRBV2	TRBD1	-	CASRPRTGGGTNEKLFF	TGTGCCAGCAGGCCCAGGACAGGGGGGGGAACTAATGAAAAACTGTTTTTT
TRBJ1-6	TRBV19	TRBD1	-	CASSRETGFFSPLHF	TGTGCCAGTAGTAGGGAGACAGGGTTTTTTTCACCCCTCCACTTT
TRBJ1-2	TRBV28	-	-	CAGGGGYGNYGYTF	TGTGCCGGTGGAGGAGGGTACGGTAACTATGGCTACACCTTC
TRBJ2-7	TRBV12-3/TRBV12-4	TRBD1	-	CASGRTGDYEQYF	TGTGCCAGCGGACGGACAGGGGACTACGAGCAGTACTTC
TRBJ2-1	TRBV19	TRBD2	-	CASSIQGAGHSYNEQFF	TGTGCCAGTAGTATACAGGGAGCGGGGCACTCCTACAATGAGCAGTTCTTC
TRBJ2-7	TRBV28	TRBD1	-	CASSGTGGESYEQYF	TGTGCCAGCAGTGGGACAGGGGGCGAATCCTACGAGCAGTACTTC
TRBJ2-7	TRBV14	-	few	CASRGVNYEQYF	TGTGCCAGCAGAGGAGTTAATTACGAGCAGTACTTC
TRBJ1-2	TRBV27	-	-	CASSSPGRGYGYTF	TGTGCCTCCAGCTCTCCCGGAAGAGGCTATGGCTACACCTTC
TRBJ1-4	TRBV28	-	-	CASSSPTGAAEKLFF	TGTGCCAGCAGTTCCCCGACAGGTGCCGCTGAAAAACTGTTTTTT
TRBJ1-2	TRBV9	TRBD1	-	CASSLTGVDGYTF	TGTGCCAGCAGCTTGACAGGGGTCGATGGCTACACCTTC
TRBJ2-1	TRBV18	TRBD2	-	CASSPRLAGRQIWEQFF	TGTGCCAGCTCACCCAGACTAGCGGGACGACAGATTTGGGAGCAGTTCTTC
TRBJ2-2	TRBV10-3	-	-	CAISGENGHLNTGELFF	TGTGCCATCAGTGGTGAGAATGGACACCTGAACACCGGGGAGCTGTTTTTT
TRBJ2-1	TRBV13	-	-	CASSTWTDNEQFF	TGTGCCAGCAGCACATGGACAGACAATGAGCAGTTCTTC
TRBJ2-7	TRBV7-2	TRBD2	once	CASSPRLAVSYEQYF	TGTGCCAGCAGCCCCCGGCTAGCGGTCTCCTACGAGCAGTACTTC
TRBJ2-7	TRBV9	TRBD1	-	CASSPKRATGKDDEQYF	TGTGCCAGCAGCCCAAAGAGGGCGACAGGGAAAGACGACGAGCAGTACTTC
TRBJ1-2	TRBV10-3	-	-	CAISETVANYGYTF	TGTGCCATCAGTGAGACTGTAGCTAACTATGGCTACACCTTC
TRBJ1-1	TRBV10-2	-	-	CASSGNTEAFF	TGCGCCAGCAGCGGGAACACTGAAGCTTTCTTT
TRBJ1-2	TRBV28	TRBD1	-	CASSPPTGGAHYGYTF	TGTGCCAGCAGTCCCCCTACAGGGGGCGCGCACTATGGCTACACCTTC
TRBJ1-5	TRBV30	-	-	CAWSEGVYSNQPQHF	TGTGCCTGGAGTGAGGGGGTCTATAGCAATCAGCCCCAGCATTTT
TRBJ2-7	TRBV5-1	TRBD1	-	CASYGTASYEQYF	TGCGCCAGCTACGGGACAGCGTCCTACGAGCAGTACTTC
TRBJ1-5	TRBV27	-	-	CASSLRGGYQPQHF	TGTGCCAGCAGTTTACGTGGGGGCTATCAGCCCCAGCATTTT